These 15 T cell receptor beta chains were sequenced from one sample in a study of cytomegalovirus exposure and HLA in healthy donors. Generated by immunoSEQ multiplex PCR, the TCRdb table keeps only in-frame clones and is missing some. The profile shows roughly 180,000 clones, 86% of them singletons. Sample: PBMCs. The receptors shown here come from a man aged 25 to 40 in good health and CMV-seropositive.

The chain uses TRBV7-9 and TRBJ1-1, with no clear D. The V gene lost 3 bases and the J gene lost 5 bases, with 7 bases spanning the gap. Germline V lookup: CDR1 SEHNR, CDR2 FQNEAQ (reference sequence). CDR3 length equals 12 residues. This CDR3 reads CASSFGATEAFF. The CDR3 nucleotides are TGTGCCAGCAGCTTCGGCGCGACTGAAGCTTTCTTT.

The rearrangement links TRBV18 to TRBJ1-1, with D tentatively TRBD1 (6 bases). V dropped 10 bases and J dropped 4 bases, with 22 bases sitting between them. Germline V gives CDR1 KGHSH, CDR2 LQKENI. This CDR3 region has 15 residues. The DNA for the CDR3 is TGTGCCATCCCTCCTTCGCACAGGGTTGTCACTGAAGCTTTCTTT. Residues: CAIPPSHRVVTEAFF.

The chain is built from TRBV4-3 and TRBJ2-7; D gene uncertain. V was trimmed by 0 bases and J by 2 bases, leaving 11 bases between them. The germline V gene encodes CDR1 LGHNA and CDR2 YSLEER. CDR3 length: 15 amino acids. The CDR3: CASSQDISPPYEQYF. CDR3 nucleotides: TGCGCCAGCAGCCAAGATATCTCGCCTCCCTACGAGCAGTACTTC.

CDR3 bases: TGTGCCAGCAGCTTAGGCCCAGGGACCGGGGAGCTGTTTTTT. As protein: CASSLGPGTGELFF. The chain combines TRBV11-2 with TRBJ2-2, with D possibly matching TRBD1 (5 bases). V was shortened by 1 base and J by 5 bases, with 8 bases between the two germline ends. The germline V gene has CDR1 SGHAT and CDR2 FQNNGV. This CDR3 has 14 amino acids.

This chain links TRBV6-1 with TRBJ1-5; tentative D call: TRBD1 (5 bases). V was trimmed by 6 bases and J by 2 bases, leaving 14 bases between them. Looked up from germline, CDR1 is MNHNS and CDR2 is SASEGT. The CDR3 has 15 residues. This CDR3 is CASSPREIRNQPQHF. Here the CDR3 DNA reads TGTGCCAGCAGCCCCAGGGAGATACGCAATCAGCCCCAGCATTTT.

Notes on this clone: Compared with germline, one end of the junction differs, possibly owing to a read error. V and J are TRBV7-7 and TRBJ1-1, with D possibly TRBD1 on 6 matching bases. This CDR3 has 13 amino acids. The germline V gene encodes CDR1 SSHAT and CDR2 FNYEAQ (reference sequence). CDR3 sequence: CASSLAGDTEAFF. CDR3 coding DNA: TGTGCTAGCAGCTTAGCAGGGGACACTGAAGCTTTCTTT.

The chain links TRBV4-1 to TRBJ1-2, with D unresolved. Trimming removed 2 bases from V and 7 bases from J, with 5 bases in between. The CDR3 is made up of 11 amino acids. The germline CDR1 and CDR2 sequences are MGHRA and YSYEKL. The CDR3: CASSQPAGYTF. For the CDR3, the DNA is TGCGCCAGCAGCCAACCGGCTGGCTACACCTTC.

This clone occurred a few times. The V and J genes are TRBV7-2 and TRBJ1-2; D is unclear. CDR3 length: 15 residues. Trimming cost V 1 base and J 4 bases, with 13 bases left between them. The germline V gene has CDR1 SGHTA and CDR2 FQGNSA. CDR3 nucleotides: TGTGCCAGCAGCTTAGGGGCAGCGCGGGGCTATGGCTACACCTTC. Residues: CASSLGAARGYGYTF.

The V gene is TRBV2, the J gene TRBJ1-1, with D maybe TRBD1 (5 bases). The CDR3 is 13 amino acids. Germline V gives CDR1 SNHLY, CDR2 FYNNEI. Deletions cut 8 bases from V and 3 bases from J, with 13 bases between. CDR3 protein: CASSGGWDTEAFF. The CDR3 DNA follows: TGTGCCAGCTCGGGGGGGTGGGACACTGAAGCTTTCTTT.

The chain links TRBV6-1 to TRBJ2-1, with 7 bases identical to TRBD2. Germline V gene sequence: CDR1 MNHNS, CDR2 SASEGT. Trimming took 6 bases from V and 6 from J; bases not matched to a gene: 11. This CDR3 has 15 amino acids. The CDR3 bases are TGTGCCAGCAGGAATCTAGCGGACCCTCGCAATGAGCAGTTCTTC. Translating gives CASRNLADPRNEQFF.

This clone was picked up one time. The V gene is TRBV7-6, the J gene TRBJ2-1; a possible D gene is TRBD2 (5 bases). V was shortened by 3 bases and J by 1 base, with 7 bases between the two germline ends. Germline V gives CDR1 SGHVS, CDR2 FNYEAQ. The CDR3 has 14 residues. CDR3 amino acids: CASSFTSSYNEQFF. In DNA, the CDR3 is TGTGCCAGCAGCTTTACTAGTTCCTACAATGAGCAGTTCTTC. Based on the CDR3 plus reference TRBV7-6 and TRBJ2-1, the full variable domain is GAGVSQSPRYKVTKRGQDVALRCDPISGHVSLYWYRQALGQGPEFLTYFNYEAQQDKSGLPNDRFSAERPEGSISTLTIQRTEQRDSAMYRCASSFTSSYNEQFFGPGTRLTVL.

The chain employs TRBV27 and TRBJ1-1, with TRBD1 matching over 7 bases. Germline V gene data show CDR1 as MNHEY and CDR2 as SMNVEV (reference sequence). Trimming cost V 7 bases and J 1 base; bases outside gene matches: 6. CDR3 size: 14 residues. The CDR3 DNA reads as TGTGCCAGCACCCAGGGGGGACAGAACACTGAAGCTTTCTTT. This gives the protein CASTQGGQNTEAFF.

The chain recombines TRBV18 with TRBJ1-5; a possible D gene is TRBD1 (6 bases). CDR1 is KGHSH, CDR2 LQKENI, per germline. There are 14 residues in the CDR3. Trimming stripped 5 bases from V and 3 bases from J, with 11 bases between. DNA for the CDR3: TGTGCCAGCTCATCCGGGACACACAATCAGCCCCAGCATTTT. This sequence encodes CASSSGTHNQPQHF.

The chain recombines TRBV11-3 with TRBJ2-1; D unclear. Trimming left V 0 bases short and J 6 bases short, with 12 bases between. The germline V gene has CDR1 SGHNT and CDR2 YENEEA. The CDR3 spans 15 residues. CDR3 sequence (DNA): TGTGCCAGCAGCTTAGATCCGTTAACAGCCAATGAGCAGTTCTTC. Protein sequence: CASSLDPLTANEQFF. The variable domain in full, completed from reference TRBV11-3 and TRBJ2-1, reads EAGVVQSPRYKIIEKKQPVAFWCNPISGHNTLYWYLQNLGQGPELLIRYENEEAVDDSQLPKDRFSAERLKGVDSTLKIQPAELGDSAVYLCASSLDPLTANEQFFGPGTRLTVL.

This chain connects TRBV11-3 to TRBJ1-5, with unresolved D. The CDR3 is made up of 15 amino acids. Germline assignment: CDR1 SGHNT and CDR2 YENEEA. V was cut by 2 bases and J by 4 bases, with 12 bases left in between. The CDR3 reads CASSLNGLTNQPQHF. CDR3 nucleotides: TGTGCCAGCAGCTTAAACGGTCTTACTAATCAGCCCCAGCATTTT. Drawing the rest from reference TRBV11-3 and TRBJ1-5, the complete variable domain is EAGVVQSPRYKIIEKKQPVAFWCNPISGHNTLYWYLQNLGQGPELLIRYENEEAVDDSQLPKDRFSAERLKGVDSTLKIQPAELGDSAVYLCASSLNGLTNQPQHFGDGTRLSIL.